This T cell receptor beta chain stems from a study of CD8+CD57+ T cells in acquired aplastic anemia. Regarding the study as a whole: Fewer than 30 CD8+ CDR3 sequences were shared between patients and controls.

Per the germline V gene, CDR1 is MNHNS and CDR2 is SASEGT. V shed 7 bases and J shed 6 bases, with 19 bases lying between them. CDR3 length: 15 amino acids. CD8+CD57+ cell expansion had been shown by flow cytometry in patients chosen for sequencing. Severe acquired aplastic anemia was present in all patients. In regard to this clonotype: Its antigen is not identified.

Both TCR beta VDJ combination and CDR3 sequence profiling were carried out. Genomic DNA was the template for this profiling. TCRdb redid the calling of the reads with MiXCR, one entry per CDR3 protein. The sample has under 500,000 distinct CDR3 sequences, around 33% seen once. Sequenced sample: sorted CD4+, CD8+, or CD8+CD57+ T cells (not recorded which) from PBMCs. This rearrangement joins TRBV6-1 to TRBJ2-1; no firm D call. The sequence derives from a human donor with aplastic anemia. This chain's CDR3 is CASTLSHLRGNEQFF. CDR3 bases: TGTGCCAGCACCCTGTCTCACTTAAGAGGCAATGAGCAGTTCTTC.